This T cell receptor beta chain derives from a study of blood T cell repertoires in COVID-19. The germline V and J ends were trimmed by 3 bases and 0 bases, with 6 bases remaining between them. The germline gives CDR1 DFQATT, CDR2 SNEGSKA (reference sequence). The CDR3 runs 13 residues. Clones were sequenced by immunoSEQ multiplex PCR, and TCRdb holds only the in-frame ones, with some missing. Among 170,000 or so clones listed, approximately 86% were seen once. For this clone: Other nucleotide sequences from this sample produce the same CDR3.

Sequenced: peripheral blood. The chain links TRBV20-1 to TRBJ1-5, with D uncertain. The sequence derives from a man aged 50-60 years with active or convalescent COVID-19. CDR3 bases: TGCAGTGCTAGTCATAGTAGCAATCAGCCCCAGCATTTT. Its protein is CSASHSSNQPQHF.